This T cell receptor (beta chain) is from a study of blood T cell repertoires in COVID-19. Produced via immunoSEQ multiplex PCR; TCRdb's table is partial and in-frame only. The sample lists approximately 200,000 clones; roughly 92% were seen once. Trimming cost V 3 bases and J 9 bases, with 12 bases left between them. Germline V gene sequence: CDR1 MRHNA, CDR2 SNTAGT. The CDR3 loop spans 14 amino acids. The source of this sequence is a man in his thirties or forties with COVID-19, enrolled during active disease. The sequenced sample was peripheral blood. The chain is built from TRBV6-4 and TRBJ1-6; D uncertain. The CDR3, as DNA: TGTGCCAGCAGTGAGCGGGGTAAGGGTTCACCCCTCCACTTT. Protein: CASSERGKGSPLHF.